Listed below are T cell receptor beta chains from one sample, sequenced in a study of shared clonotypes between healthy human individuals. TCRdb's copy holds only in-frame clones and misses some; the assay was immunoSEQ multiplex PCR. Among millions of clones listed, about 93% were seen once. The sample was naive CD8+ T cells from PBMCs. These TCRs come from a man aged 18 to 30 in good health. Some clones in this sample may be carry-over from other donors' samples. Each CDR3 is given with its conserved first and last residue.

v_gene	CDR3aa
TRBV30	CAWRTGSSYEQYF
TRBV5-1	CASSLTGGDTIYF
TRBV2	CASSEATISGMGQETQYF
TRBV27	CASSSSPIGGEDTGELFF
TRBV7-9	CASSPMDRPRVTIYF
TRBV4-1	CASSQVHNYEQYF
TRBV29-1	CSVGILDRVSYNEQFF
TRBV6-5	CASSYSEGGEAFF
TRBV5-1	CASSQKRGTAEKLFF
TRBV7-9	CASSLPRQPTNEKLFF
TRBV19	CASTPGLAGALAGELFF
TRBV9	CASSAPLQGGNTGELFF
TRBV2	CASRNPGLAQHEQYF
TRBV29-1	CSVEALVDFTYEQYF
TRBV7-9	CASSPKTAPEAFF
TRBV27	CASSSIWTSGITDEQFF
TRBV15	CATSRETTASYEQYF
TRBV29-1	CSVVPGGLNYEQYF
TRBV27	CASGGSHWQFF
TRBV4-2	CASSQVSGPGYEQYF
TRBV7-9	CASSWELGYNEQFF
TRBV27	CASSDGTQLSETQYF
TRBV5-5	CASSPADYDAYEQYF
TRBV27	CASSPSAGEDPDTQYF
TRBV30	CAWSGPGTGFNYGYTF
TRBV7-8	CASSPGLAGETQYF
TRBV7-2	CASSTRRGASGELFF
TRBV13	CASSSQAEGVGGYTF
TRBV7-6	CASSSGLAGYEQYF
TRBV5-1	CASSLGEGLTDTQYF
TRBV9	CASSAWDRRNYGYTF
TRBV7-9	CASSVGPGGIRTEAFF
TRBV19	CASSDRDLFIGGYTF
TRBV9	CASSRSRGGLSYEQYF
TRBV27	CASSSLGLAGVSRDNEQFF
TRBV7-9	CASSFGVRDLRGYTF
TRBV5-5	CASSWGQSTDTQYF
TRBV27	CASYPSRSGTTYEQYF
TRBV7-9	CASSPGGPYEQYF
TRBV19	CASSILEWTVRDGYTF
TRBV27	CASMETGENYGYTF
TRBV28	CASSSDRASTDTQYF
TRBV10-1	CASSDPGNTIYF
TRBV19	CASLPRSGNEKLFF
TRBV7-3	CASSSGLAAYNEQFF
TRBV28	CASSLGLTEAFF